This T cell receptor beta chain derives from a study of blood T cell repertoires in COVID-19. Study-wide background: COVID-19 samples from acute and convalescent phases originated in the United States, Italy and Spain.

CDR1 is SGHVS and CDR2 is FQNEAQ in the germline V gene. V lost 4 bases to trimming and J lost 4 bases, with 16 bases between them. There are 15 residues in the CDR3. In the original workflow: Amplification with reference gene primers provided the estimates of nucleated cell counts. Sequencing was performed with immunoSEQ multiplex PCR; in TCRdb, only in-frame clones are kept and a portion is missing. V and J calls and clone size are copied from that table; D and trimming were computed from the DNA. This table has approximately 170,000 clones, roughly nine tenths appearing once. The chain has TRBV7-8 and TRBJ1-2; unclear D gene. The sample was peripheral blood. This clonotype was sampled from a man between 18 and 35 years old who had recovered from COVID-19. In DNA form, the CDR3 reads TGTGCCAGCAGCTATGGGAGAGGGCCGAGCTATGGCTACACCTTC. Encoded protein: CASSYGRGPSYGYTF.